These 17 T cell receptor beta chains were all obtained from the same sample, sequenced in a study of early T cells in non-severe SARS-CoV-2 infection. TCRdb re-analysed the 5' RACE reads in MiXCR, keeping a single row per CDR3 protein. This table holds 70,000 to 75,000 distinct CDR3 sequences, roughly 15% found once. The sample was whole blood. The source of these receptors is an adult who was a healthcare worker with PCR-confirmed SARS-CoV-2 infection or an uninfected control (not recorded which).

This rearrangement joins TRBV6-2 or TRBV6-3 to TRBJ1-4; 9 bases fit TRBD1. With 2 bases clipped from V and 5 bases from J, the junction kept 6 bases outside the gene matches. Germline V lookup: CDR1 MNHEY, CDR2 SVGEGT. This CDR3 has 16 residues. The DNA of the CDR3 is TGTGCCAGCAGTTACCTTTACGGACAGGGGAATGAAAAACTGTTTTTT. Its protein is CASSYLYGQGNEKLFF.

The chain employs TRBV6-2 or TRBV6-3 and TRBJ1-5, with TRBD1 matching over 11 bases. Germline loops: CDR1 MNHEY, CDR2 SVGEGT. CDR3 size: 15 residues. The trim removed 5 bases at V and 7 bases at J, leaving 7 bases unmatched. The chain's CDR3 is CASSAGTGGKQPQHF. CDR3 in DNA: TGTGCCAGCAGTGCCGGGACAGGGGGAAAACAGCCCCAGCATTTT.

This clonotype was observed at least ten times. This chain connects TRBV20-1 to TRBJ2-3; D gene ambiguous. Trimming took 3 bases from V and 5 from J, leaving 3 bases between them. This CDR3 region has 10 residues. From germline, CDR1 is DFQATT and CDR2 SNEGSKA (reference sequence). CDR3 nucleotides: TGCAGTGCTAGGGTAGATACGCAGTATTTT. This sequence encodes CSARVDTQYF.

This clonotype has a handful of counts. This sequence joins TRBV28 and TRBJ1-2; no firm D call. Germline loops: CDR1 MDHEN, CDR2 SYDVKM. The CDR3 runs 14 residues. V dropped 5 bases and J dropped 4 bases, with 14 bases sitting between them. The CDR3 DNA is TGTGCCAGCAGTGCCCAGAGGTTCACCTATGGCTACACCTTC. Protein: CASSAQRFTYGYTF.

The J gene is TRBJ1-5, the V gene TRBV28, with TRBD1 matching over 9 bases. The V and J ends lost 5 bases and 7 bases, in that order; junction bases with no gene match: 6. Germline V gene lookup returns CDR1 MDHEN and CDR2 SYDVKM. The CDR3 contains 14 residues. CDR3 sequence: CASSAQGAGQPQHF. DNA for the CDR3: TGTGCCAGCAGTGCACAGGGGGCTGGACAGCCCCAGCATTTT.

CDR3 protein: CASSLDRWNYGYTF. The CDR3 DNA is TGTGCCAGCAGCTTGGATCGGTGGAACTATGGCTACACCTTC. The chain carries TRBV5-5 and TRBJ1-2; no definite D call. CDR1 SGHKS and CDR2 YYEKEE come from the germline V gene (reference sequence). This CDR3 has 14 amino acids. Trimming removed 0 bases at V and 2 bases at J, with 8 bases between.

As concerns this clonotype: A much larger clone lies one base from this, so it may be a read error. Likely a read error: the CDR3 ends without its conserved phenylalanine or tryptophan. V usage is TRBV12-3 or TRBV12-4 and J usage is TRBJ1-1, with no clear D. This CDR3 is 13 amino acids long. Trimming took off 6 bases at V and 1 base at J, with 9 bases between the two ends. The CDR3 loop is CASSLPGNTEAFS. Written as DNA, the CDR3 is TGTGCCAGCAGCCTCCCAGGGAACACTGAAGCTTTCTCT.

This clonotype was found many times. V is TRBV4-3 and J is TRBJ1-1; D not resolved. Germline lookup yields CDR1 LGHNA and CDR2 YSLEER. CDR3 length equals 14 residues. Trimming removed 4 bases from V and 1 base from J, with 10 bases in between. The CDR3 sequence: CASSPENWNTEAFF. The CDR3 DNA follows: TGCGCCAGCAGCCCCGAAAATTGGAACACTGAAGCTTTCTTT.

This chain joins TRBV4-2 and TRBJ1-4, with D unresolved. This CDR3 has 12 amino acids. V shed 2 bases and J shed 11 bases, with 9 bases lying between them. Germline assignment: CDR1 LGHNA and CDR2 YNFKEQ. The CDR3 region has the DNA TGTGCCAGCAGCCAAAGAGGAGACAAACTGTTTTTT. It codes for CASSQRGDKLFF.

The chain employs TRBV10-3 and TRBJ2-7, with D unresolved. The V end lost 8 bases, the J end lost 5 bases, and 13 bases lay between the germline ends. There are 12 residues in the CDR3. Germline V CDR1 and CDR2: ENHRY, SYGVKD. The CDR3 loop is CAISPSSDEQYF. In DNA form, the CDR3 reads TGTGCCATCTCGCCTTCGTCGGACGAGCAGTACTTC.

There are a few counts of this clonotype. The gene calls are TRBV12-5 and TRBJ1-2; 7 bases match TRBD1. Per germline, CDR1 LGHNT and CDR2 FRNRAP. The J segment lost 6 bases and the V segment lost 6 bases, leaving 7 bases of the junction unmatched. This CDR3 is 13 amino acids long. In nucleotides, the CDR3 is TGTGCTAGTGGCCCGGGACAGAAAAATGGCTACACCTTC. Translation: CASGPGQKNGYTF.

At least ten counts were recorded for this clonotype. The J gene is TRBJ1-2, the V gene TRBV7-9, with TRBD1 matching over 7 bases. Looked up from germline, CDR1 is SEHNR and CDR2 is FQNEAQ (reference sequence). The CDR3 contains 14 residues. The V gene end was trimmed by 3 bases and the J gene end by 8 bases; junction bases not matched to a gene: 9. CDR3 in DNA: TGTGCCAGCAGCTTTGACAGGGAGTCAGGGGGCTACACCTTC. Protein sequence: CASSFDRESGGYTF.

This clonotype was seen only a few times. This CDR3 reads CASSEESASRPLHF. CDR3 nucleotides: TGTGCCAGCAGTGAAGAGTCCGCCTCTAGGCCCCTCCACTTT. V gene TRBV6-1 combines with J gene TRBJ1-6; D unresolved. The CDR3 loop spans 14 amino acids. CDR1 and CDR2 from the germline V gene are MNHNS and SASEGT. Trimming shortened V by 1 base and J by 13 bases, and 14 bases separated the two germline ends.

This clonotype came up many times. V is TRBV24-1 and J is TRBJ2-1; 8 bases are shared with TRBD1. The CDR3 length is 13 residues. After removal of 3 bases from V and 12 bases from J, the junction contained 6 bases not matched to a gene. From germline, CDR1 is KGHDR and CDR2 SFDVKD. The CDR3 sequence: CATSDPGQGGQFF. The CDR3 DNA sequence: TGTGCCACCAGTGATCCCGGACAGGGAGGGCAGTTCTTC.

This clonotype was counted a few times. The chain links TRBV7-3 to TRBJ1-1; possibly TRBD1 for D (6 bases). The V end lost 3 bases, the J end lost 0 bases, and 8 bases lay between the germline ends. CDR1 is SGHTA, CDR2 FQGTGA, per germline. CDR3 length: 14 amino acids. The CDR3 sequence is CASSLGHLNTEAFF. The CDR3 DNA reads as TGTGCCAGCAGCTTGGGACACTTGAACACTGAAGCTTTCTTT.

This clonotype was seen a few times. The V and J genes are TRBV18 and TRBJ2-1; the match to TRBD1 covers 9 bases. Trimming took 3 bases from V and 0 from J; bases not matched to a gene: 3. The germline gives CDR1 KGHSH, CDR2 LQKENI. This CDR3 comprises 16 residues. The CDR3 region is CASSPGTGTSYNEQFF. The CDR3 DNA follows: TGTGCCAGCTCACCCGGGACAGGGACCTCCTACAATGAGCAGTTCTTC.

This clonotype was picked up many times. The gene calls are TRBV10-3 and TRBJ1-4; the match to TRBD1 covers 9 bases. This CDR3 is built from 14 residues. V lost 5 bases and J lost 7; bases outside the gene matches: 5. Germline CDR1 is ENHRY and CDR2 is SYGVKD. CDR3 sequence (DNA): TGTGCCATCAGTAACGGACAGGGGATTGAAAAACTGTTTTTT. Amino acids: CAISNGQGIEKLFF.